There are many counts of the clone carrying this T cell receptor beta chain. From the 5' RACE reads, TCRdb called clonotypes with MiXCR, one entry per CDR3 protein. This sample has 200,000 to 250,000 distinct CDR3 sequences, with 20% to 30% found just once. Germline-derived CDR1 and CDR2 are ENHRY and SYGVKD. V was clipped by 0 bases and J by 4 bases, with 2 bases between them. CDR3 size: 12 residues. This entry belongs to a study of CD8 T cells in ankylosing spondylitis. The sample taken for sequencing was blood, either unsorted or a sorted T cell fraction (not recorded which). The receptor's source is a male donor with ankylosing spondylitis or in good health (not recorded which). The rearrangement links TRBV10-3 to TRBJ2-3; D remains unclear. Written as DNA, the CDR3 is TGTGCCATCAGTGAGTCCTCAGATACGCAGTATTTT. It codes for CAISESSDTQYF.